These 18 T cell receptor beta chains were sequenced from one sample in a study of graft-versus-host responses after intestinal transplantation. Clones were sequenced by immunoSEQ multiplex PCR, and TCRdb holds only the in-frame ones, with some missing. The data hold around 45,000 clones, with around 96% observed a single time. Here the sequenced sample was PBMCs, taken approximately 340 days after intestinal transplant. Source of these receptors: a human patient who received an intestinal transplant, so some T cells may come from the graft donor.

The chain joins TRBV6-6 to TRBJ2-7; 10 positions agree with TRBD1. Losses at the gene ends were 6 bases for V and 1 base for J; bases not matched to a gene: 9. Germline V gene data show CDR1 as MNHNY and CDR2 as SVGAGI (reference sequence). The CDR3 contains 16 residues. The CDR3 spells CASSPGTGARSYEQYF. The DNA of the CDR3 is TGTGCCAGCAGCCCAGGGACAGGGGCGAGGTCCTACGAGCAGTACTTC.

Only one count was recorded for this clone. The gene calls are TRBV19 and TRBJ2-7; 10 nucleotides match TRBD1. CDR3 length: 14 amino acids. From germline, CDR1 is LNHDA and CDR2 SQIVND (reference sequence). Trimming removed 7 bases from V and 5 bases from J; junction bases left unmatched: 8. CDR3 nucleotide sequence: TGTGCCAGTACCACCGGGACAGGGGTGGACGAGCAGTACTTC. The encoded protein is CASTTGTGVDEQYF.

V and J are TRBV2 and TRBJ2-3; 9 nucleotides match TRBD2. The V gene's germline CDR1 is SNHLY and CDR2 FYNNEI. Trimming removed 6 bases from V and 1 base from J; junction bases left unmatched: 2. The CDR3 loop spans 14 amino acids. Here the CDR3 reads CASSLAGGTDTQYF. In DNA form, the CDR3 reads TGTGCCAGCAGCTTAGCGGGGGGCACAGATACGCAGTATTTT.

The rearrangement uses TRBV7-9 and TRBJ2-4; no reliable D call. V was cut by 3 bases and J by 8 bases, with 14 bases left in between. The CDR3 sequence is 14 residues long. Germline CDR1 and CDR2: SEHNR and FQNEAQ (reference sequence). CDR3 amino acids: CASSFSDQGDIQYF. The CDR3 nucleotides are TGTGCCAGCAGCTTTTCGGACCAAGGTGACATTCAGTACTTC.

This sequence joins TRBV7-3 and TRBJ2-1, with a weak D call TRBD2 (5 bases). V dropped 5 bases and J dropped 4 bases, with 15 bases sitting between them. The CDR3 sequence is 15 residues long. CDR1 SGHTA and CDR2 FQGTGA come from the germline V gene. CDR3 sequence: CASSLSTLGYNEQFF. In DNA form, the CDR3 reads TGTGCCAGCAGCCTATCGACACTAGGTTACAATGAGCAGTTCTTC.

This sequence joins TRBV6-1 and TRBJ2-7; TRBD1 matches at 10 bases. The CDR3 totals 12 residues. CDR1 and CDR2 (germline): MNHNS, SASEGT. V gave up 9 bases and J gave up 4 bases; unmatched junction bases: 3. The CDR3 bases are TGTGCCAGTTGGGACAGGGGATACGAGCAGTACTTC. Its translation: CASWDRGYEQYF.

This clone was detected once. This chain joins TRBV11-2 and TRBJ1-1; no firm D call. Germline values: CDR1 SGHAT, CDR2 FQNNGV. The length of the CDR3 is 13 residues. Trimming stripped 1 base from V and 2 bases from J, with 5 bases between. This CDR3 reads CASSLAPNTEAFF. The CDR3 nucleotides read TGTGCCAGCAGCTTAGCCCCAAACACTGAAGCTTTCTTT.

The chain joins TRBV5-1 to TRBJ1-2, with D unresolved. CDR1 and CDR2 from the germline V gene are SGHRS and YFSETQ. V shed 4 bases and J shed 4 bases, with 8 bases lying between them. The CDR3 is 12 amino acids. CDR3 coding DNA: TGCGCCAGCAGCGCTCTCCGCTATGGCTACACCTTC. It encodes CASSALRYGYTF.

Written as DNA, the CDR3 is TGTGCCAGCAGTTTATATTACCCCGTAGCGGGAGGGCCAGATACGCAGTATTTT. This codes for CASSLYYPVAGGPDTQYF. The chain recombines TRBV28 with TRBJ2-3; 11 bases map to TRBD2. Germline values: CDR1 MDHEN, CDR2 SYDVKM. V lost 1 base to trimming and J lost 4 bases; unmatched junction nucleotides: 10. This CDR3 contains 18 residues.

The chain joins TRBV6-5 to TRBJ1-5; D not certain. Germline CDR1 is MNHEY and CDR2 is SVGAGI. The CDR3 has 15 residues. V was clipped by 6 bases and J by 6 bases, with 18 bases between them. The CDR3 loop reads CASSELGGVSQPQHF. In DNA, the CDR3 is TGTGCCAGCAGCGAGTTAGGAGGCGTGAGTCAGCCCCAGCATTTT.

The J gene is TRBJ2-7, the V gene TRBV7-3; TRBD1 or TRBD2 may be the D gene (5 bases each). The CDR3 runs 15 residues. V was trimmed by 4 bases and J by 0 bases, leaving 13 bases between them. The germline V gene encodes CDR1 SGHTA and CDR2 FQGTGA. The CDR3 DNA sequence: TGTGCCAGCAGCTCGGGGCCGGCAAGCTCCTACGAGCAGTACTTC. Protein sequence: CASSSGPASSYEQYF. The variable domain in full, with the rest retrieved from reference TRBV7-3 and TRBJ2-7, is GAGVSQTPSNKVTEKGKYVELRCDPISGHTALYWYRQSLGQGPEFLIYFQGTGAADDSGLPNDRFFAVRPEGSVSTLKIQRTERGDSAVYLCASSSGPASSYEQYFGPGTRLTVT.

The V call is TRBV6-6, the J call TRBJ1-1, with no clear D. V was pared by 2 bases and J by 0 bases, with 7 bases between. The germline gives CDR1 MNHNY, CDR2 SVGAGI (reference sequence). CDR3 length equals 14 residues. CDR3 in amino acids: CASSYDLMNTEAFF. The CDR3 region has the DNA TGTGCCAGCAGTTACGATTTGATGAACACTGAAGCTTTCTTT.

The chain uses TRBV5-6 and TRBJ1-6; TRBD1 agrees at 8 bases. Germline V CDR1 and CDR2: SGHDT, YYEEEE. The junction had 4 bases not matched to a gene; V was cut back by 4 bases and J by 10 bases. This CDR3 comprises 13 residues. The CDR3 nucleotides read TGTGCCAGCAGCGGTGACAGGGGATCACCCCTCCACTTT. Its protein product is CASSGDRGSPLHF.

This clone was found once. The chain combines TRBV7-9 with TRBJ1-6, with TRBD1 matching over 11 bases. The CDR3 runs to 14 residues. Germline CDR1 is SEHNR and CDR2 is FQNEAQ (reference sequence). The V segment lost 5 bases and the J segment 9 bases; nucleotides outside the gene matches: 3. The CDR3 spells CASSLGTGGSPLHF. CDR3 coding DNA: TGTGCCAGCAGCCTAGGGACAGGGGGTTCACCCCTCCACTTT.

V usage is TRBV12-5 and J usage is TRBJ2-2; D may correspond to TRBD1 or TRBD2 (6 bases each). V was pared by 5 bases and J by 1 base, with 17 bases between. The CDR3 consists of 17 residues. CDR1 and CDR2 from the germline V gene are LGHNT and FRNRAP. CDR3 sequence: CASGPWGALLNTGELFF. Here the CDR3 DNA reads TGTGCTAGTGGTCCCTGGGGGGCTCTACTGAACACCGGGGAGCTGTTTTTT.

V and J are TRBV15 and TRBJ2-1, with D possibly being TRBD2 (6 bases). V lost 3 bases to trimming and J lost 4 bases, with 22 bases between them. The CDR3 is 18 amino acids. CDR1 and CDR2 (germline): LNHNV, YYDKDF (reference sequence). CDR3 nucleotide sequence: TGTGCCACCAGCAGGGTGGACGGCCGGACTGGGACTTACAATGAGCAGTTCTTC. As protein: CATSRVDGRTGTYNEQFF.

The chain joins TRBV9 to TRBJ2-7; TRBD2 matches 8 bases. Per germline, CDR1 SGDLS and CDR2 YYNGEE. The CDR3 contains 14 residues. With V trimmed by 1 base and J by 3 bases, 3 bases remained unmatched. CDR3 sequence: CASSVTSGSYEQYF. The CDR3 DNA follows: TGTGCCAGCAGCGTAACGAGCGGGAGCTACGAGCAGTACTTC.

This chain connects TRBV30 to TRBJ2-7; the D is unclear. Germline V gives CDR1 GTSNPN, CDR2 SVGIG (reference sequence). The ends were cut back, 0 bases at V and 2 bases at J, with 11 bases in the middle. The CDR3 loop spans 14 amino acids. In DNA form, the CDR3 reads TGTGCCTGGAGTGTAATCTTGCCCCCCTACGAGCAGTACTTC. This gives the protein CAWSVILPPYEQYF.